This TCR beta chain was recorded in a study of cytomegalovirus exposure and HLA in healthy donors. Study-wide points: TCR beta V- and J-gene trimming, according to a later analysis, was linked to a missense DCLRE1C variant. In a later analysis, a genetic analysis reported fewer productive-TCR N-insertions in an Asian-associated ancestry cluster than the cohort average.

The study ran its PCR with 60 Vbeta and 13 Jbeta primers. TCRdb's table, derived via immunoSEQ multiplex PCR, lists solely in-frame clones and lacks some. The sample carries 70,000 to 90,000 clones, about 81% recorded once. The CDR3 extends over 15 amino acids. The germline gives CDR1 PRHDT, CDR2 FYEKMQ (reference sequence). Trimming shortened V by 4 bases and J by 2 bases, and 14 bases separated the two germline ends. For this clone: Its antigen is not known.

The rearrangement links TRBV13 to TRBJ1-1; a possible D gene is TRBD1 (5 bases). This TCR derives from a man in his fifties or sixties in good health and CMV-seronegative. Material: PBMCs. The CDR3: CASSSTGDFNTEAFF. The CDR3 region has the DNA TGTGCCAGCAGCTCCACAGGAGACTTTAACACTGAAGCTTTCTTT. Full variable domain (remainder filled in from reference TRBV13 and TRBJ1-1): AAGVIQSPRHLIKEKRETATLKCYPIPRHDTVYWYQQGPGQDPQFLISFYEKMQSDKGSIPDRFSAQQFSDYHSELNMSSLELGDSALYFCASSSTGDFNTEAFFGQGTRLTVV.